The subject of this entry is one T cell receptor (beta chain). This clonotype was counted between two and nine times. Its antigen is still unknown. One base away there is no much larger clone; base qualities are not given. Sequencing used an Illumina NovaSeq 6000. TCRalpha and TCRbeta cDNA libraries were constructed by 5'RACE with constant-segment primers, with sample barcodes and unique molecular identifiers being introduced. Trizol reagent was used to extract RNA from every sample. Library amplification was performed in two PCR steps, and a second sample barcode and Illumina TruSeq adapters were introduced in the second step. Libraries were sequenced on an Illumina NovaSeq with 2 x 150 bp paired-end reads. In the paper's pipeline: The reads were demultiplexed and collapsed into UMI-guided consensus sequences using migec v1.2.7. Using mixcr v2.1.11, UMI consensuses were aligned to TRA and TRB V and J templates and then assembled into clonotypes. Expanded or contracted clonotypes were those called significant by both edgeR and NoisET, with noise models trained on biological replicates. For edgeR calls, a false discovery rate-adjusted p below 0.01 and a log2 fold-change threshold of 1 were applied. As an exploratory analysis of dynamics, max-normalized trajectories of the 1000 most abundant clonotypes were examined by PCA with hierarchical clustering. Separately sequenced CD4+ and CD8+ repertoires were used to assign a CD4 or CD8 phenotype to each responding clone. TCRdb took the public reads, trimmed them with fastp at Q25, ran MiXCR for clone calling and kept in-frame beta chains. Every CDR3 protein is listed once, alongside the most common genes and DNA of its rows. TCRdb's processing, not the authors' own work, is the source of the V and J calls. This sample holds about 140,000 distinct CDR3 sequences; 14% were observed only once. The ten largest clonotypes hold about 30% of the sample.

This record comes from a study of T-cell memory formation after mild COVID-19 listed by TCRdb under 2021. For context, the study as a whole: TCR sequence clusters from the two donors were largely donor specific. Two young, previously healthy adult volunteers, one female and one male, were included in the cohort. In two donors, T-cell clones that expanded and contracted after mild COVID-19 were tracked by sequencing TCRalpha and TCRbeta repertoires over time.

The paper's findings and limits, for the study overall: Only two mild cases were covered in the study, and larger cohorts including severe cases with pre-infection samples were considered necessary. Contracting CD4+ clones turned up mainly in the CM and EM memory subsets, whereas EMRA was where CD8+ clones were enriched. Some responding clones were detected in pre-infection memory, suggesting pre-existing cross-reactive memory T cells joined the SARS-CoV-2 response. Clones that contracted from day 15 to 85 showed balanced CD4/CD8 phenotypes, whereas a second wave of clones that expanded from day 15 to 37 leaned towards CD4+. SARS-CoV-2 specificity was not confirmed for the second-wave clones peaking on day 37.

The CDR3, cysteine through phenylalanine, is 14 amino acids long. This entry keeps only the CDR3 DNA: 42 bases, framed from base 1. CDR1 and CDR2, per the germline V gene, are SGHRS and YFSETQ. At the junction V is shortened by 3 bases and J by 4 bases, with 12 bases in between. Ficoll-Paque density gradient centrifugation was the method used to isolate PBMCs. This sequence uses TRBV5-1 and TRBJ2-3; tentative D gene TRBD1, with 6 bases matching. The TCR sequence derives from an adult woman who had mild COVID-19 (a few samples of this study predate the infection). The sample titles of this study are shuffled in the database, so cell type and time point are left out; the donor was told from shared clones. Sequencing used PBMCs or a T cell subset sorted from them (not recorded which). The CDR3 region reads CASSSPGQPDTQYF. The bases read TGCGCCAGCAGCTCGCCAGGACAGCCAGATACGCAGTATTTT.